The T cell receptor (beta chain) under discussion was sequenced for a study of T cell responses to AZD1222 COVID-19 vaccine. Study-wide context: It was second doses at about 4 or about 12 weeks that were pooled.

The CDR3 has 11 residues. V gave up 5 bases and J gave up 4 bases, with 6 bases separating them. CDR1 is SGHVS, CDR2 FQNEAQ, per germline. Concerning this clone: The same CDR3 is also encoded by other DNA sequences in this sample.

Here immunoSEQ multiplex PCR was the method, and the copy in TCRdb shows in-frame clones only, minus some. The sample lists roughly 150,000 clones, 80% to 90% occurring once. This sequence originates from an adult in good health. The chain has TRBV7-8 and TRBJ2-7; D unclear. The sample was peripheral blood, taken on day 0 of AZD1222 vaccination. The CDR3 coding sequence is TGTGCCAGCAGCCCCGCGTACGAGCAGTACTTC. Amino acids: CASSPAYEQYF.